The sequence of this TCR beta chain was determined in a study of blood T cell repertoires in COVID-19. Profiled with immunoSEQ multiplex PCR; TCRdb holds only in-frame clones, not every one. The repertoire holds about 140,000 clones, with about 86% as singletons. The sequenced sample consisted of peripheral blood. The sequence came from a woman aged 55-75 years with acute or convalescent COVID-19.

CDR3 in DNA: TGTGCCAGCAGCCAACTGAGCGGGAGCTCCTACGAGCAGTACTTC. Amino acids: CASSQLSGSSYEQYF. The V call is TRBV4-2, the J call TRBJ2-7; TRBD2 agrees at 8 bases. This CDR3 has 15 residues. The V segment lost 2 bases and the J segment 0 bases; nucleotides outside the gene matches: 3. The germline V gene encodes CDR1 LGHNA and CDR2 YNFKEQ.